These 14 T cell receptor beta chains originate from one sample sequenced in a study of blood T cell repertoires in COVID-19. Only in-frame clones appear in the TCRdb table, and some are missing; sequencing was by immunoSEQ multiplex PCR. This table has roughly 380,000 clones, around 91% appearing once. Sequencing input: peripheral blood. These receptors were collected from a middle-aged woman with COVID-19, enrolled during active disease.

The chain employs TRBV28 and TRBJ2-7, with 10 nucleotides matching TRBD2. The germline CDR1 and CDR2 sequences are MDHEN and SYDVKM. This CDR3 spans 16 amino acids. V dropped 5 bases and J dropped 3; count of bases not matched to a gene: 10. The CDR3 coding sequence is TGTGCCAGCAGTCCCCGTAGCGGGAGGCTAGACTACGAGCAGTACTTC. Encoded protein: CASSPRSGRLDYEQYF.

The chain has TRBV6-4 and TRBJ1-5; D may be TRBD1 (5 bases). Germline CDR1 reads MRHNA; CDR2 reads SNTAGT. Trimming shortened V by 5 bases and J by 6 bases, and 11 bases separated the two germline ends. The CDR3 has 13 residues. The CDR3 sequence is CASSLGGGQPQHF. The CDR3 DNA follows: TGTGCCAGCAGTCTGGGGGGAGGTCAGCCCCAGCATTTT.

V and J are TRBV28 and TRBJ1-1; maybe TRBD1 (5 bases). This CDR3 has 13 residues. Trimming took 4 bases from V and 6 from J, leaving 12 bases between them. Per germline, CDR1 MDHEN and CDR2 SYDVKM. In DNA, the CDR3 is TGTGCCAGCAGTTGGGGGGGAGTCTCTGAAGCTTTCTTT. Translation: CASSWGGVSEAFF.

CDR3 bases: TGCGCCAGCAGCTTGCTAGCGGGAGGGGGCACAGATACGCAGTATTTT. Protein product: CASSLLAGGGTDTQYF. The J gene is TRBJ2-3, the V gene TRBV5-1, with 12 bases lining up with TRBD2. V trimming: 1 base; J trimming: 1 base; junction bases outside the gene matches: 1. The CDR3 runs to 16 residues. Per germline, CDR1 SGHRS and CDR2 YFSETQ.

The rearrangement links TRBV5-1 to TRBJ1-1; TRBD1 might be the D (6 bases). V lost 0 bases, J lost 2 bases, and 17 bases lay in between. Germline V lookup: CDR1 SGHRS, CDR2 YFSETQ. CDR3 length: 17 amino acids. The chain's CDR3 is CASSLALGRGGNTEAFF. Written as DNA, the CDR3 is TGCGCCAGCAGCTTGGCCCTAGGGAGGGGGGGTAACACTGAAGCTTTCTTT.

V is TRBV5-4 and J is TRBJ2-7; perhaps TRBD1 as D (5 bases). CDR3 length: 15 residues. Germline loops: CDR1 SGHNT, CDR2 YYREEE (reference sequence). V was clipped by 0 bases and J by 0 bases, with 10 bases between them. CDR3 loop: CASSLDQGPSYEQYF. Written as DNA, the CDR3 is TGTGCCAGCAGCTTGGATCAGGGCCCCTCCTACGAGCAGTACTTC.

In its sample, this clone was seen once. This chain joins TRBV5-1 and TRBJ2-7; D possibly corresponds to TRBD1 (5 bases). Germline CDR1 SGHRS, CDR2 YFSETQ. Between the trimmed V and J ends, which lost 0 bases and 1 base, there was a span of 14 bases. CDR3 size: 16 residues. CDR3 loop: CASSLGPRQGSYEQYF. CDR3 DNA: TGCGCCAGCAGCTTGGGCCCCCGGCAGGGATCCTACGAGCAGTACTTC.

The chain employs TRBV19 and TRBJ1-2, with 8 bases aligning to TRBD1. The CDR3 consists of 14 residues. Germline values: CDR1 LNHDA, CDR2 SQIVND (reference sequence). J gave up 4 bases and V 1 base, and 2 bases lay outside the gene matches. CDR3 nucleotide sequence: TGTGCCAGTAGTATAGCGACAGGGGCCTATGGCTACACCTTC. This gives the protein CASSIATGAYGYTF.

V and J are TRBV25-1 and TRBJ1-4, with 8 bases aligning to TRBD1. With V trimmed by 1 base and J by 5 bases, 9 bases remained unmatched. This CDR3 has 17 residues. Germline CDR1 reads MGHDK; CDR2 reads SYGVNS. The CDR3: CASSEFIQGVRNEKLFF. CDR3 DNA: TGTGCCAGCAGTGAATTCATACAGGGGGTAAGAAATGAAAAACTGTTTTTT.

The chain has TRBV29-1 and TRBJ2-1; possible D gene TRBD2, 5 bases. Per the germline V gene, CDR1 is SQVTM and CDR2 is ANQGSEA. Trimming stripped 7 bases from V and 7 bases from J, with 11 bases between. This CDR3 region has 11 residues. The CDR3 spells CSAARGNEQFF. In nucleotides, the CDR3 is TGCAGCGCTGCCCGCGGGAATGAGCAGTTCTTC.

This rearrangement joins TRBV3-1 (or the pseudogene TRBV3-2) to TRBJ2-7, with a weak D call TRBD1 (5 bases). CDR1 and CDR2 from the germline V gene are LGHDT and YNNKEL (reference sequence). The V end lost 2 bases, the J end lost 6 bases, and 17 bases lay between the germline ends. This CDR3 is built from 15 residues. CDR3 in amino acids: CASSQWLAGMTEQYF. The CDR3 nucleotides read TGTGCCAGCAGCCAATGGTTGGCAGGGATGACCGAGCAGTACTTC.

V is TRBV27 and J is TRBJ2-7, with 12 bases that match TRBD2. CDR3 size: 17 residues. The germline V gene encodes CDR1 MNHEY and CDR2 SMNVEV (reference sequence). J lost 3 bases, V lost 7 bases, and 13 bases had no gene match. CDR3 in amino acids: CASKGERLAGVGYEQYF. The CDR3 DNA reads TGTGCCAGCAAAGGGGAGAGACTAGCGGGAGTGGGCTACGAGCAGTACTTC.

V usage is TRBV5-1 and J usage is TRBJ1-3, with a possible D match to TRBD1 (5 bases). With 4 bases removed from V and 1 base from J, the gap between germline ends came to 12 bases. There are 15 residues in the CDR3. From germline, CDR1 is SGHRS and CDR2 YFSETQ. This chain's CDR3 is CASSVGHASGNTIYF. The CDR3 DNA is TGCGCCAGCAGCGTCGGACACGCATCTGGAAACACCATATATTTT.

The chain employs TRBV19 and TRBJ1-6; possible D gene TRBD1, 6 bases. The CDR3 has 16 amino acids. CDR1 is LNHDA and CDR2 is SQIVND in the germline V gene (reference sequence). With 6 bases removed from V and 6 bases from J, the gap between germline ends came to 18 bases. CDR3 bases: TGTGCCAGTAGGGTATTGGGGGCAGGGATTAATTCACCCCTCCACTTT. Translated, it gives CASRVLGAGINSPLHF.